This TCR beta chain stems from a study of blood T cell repertoires in COVID-19. Study overall: PBMCs, B-cell-depleted T cells, or T cells were the source of the cDNA or gDNA that made up the material.

Patients of the Seattle cohort, enrolled during active infection, were followed longitudinally. The V end was cut by 4 bases, the J end by 3 bases, with 7 bases between. CDR3 length: 11 amino acids. Per the germline V gene, CDR1 is DFQATT and CDR2 is SNEGSKA (reference sequence). As originally analysed: Reference gene primer amplification in the assay estimated nucleated cell counts. This table comes from immunoSEQ multiplex PCR, and its TCRdb copy is limited to in-frame clones, with some not included. Clonal size and the V and J genes are those of that table, whereas D and trimming came from the DNA. This table has tens of thousands of clones, 65% to 85% appearing once.

This receptor was identified in an older man with COVID-19, enrolled during active disease. The sample was peripheral blood. This chain links TRBV20-1 with TRBJ2-7; perhaps TRBD1 as D (6 bases). The CDR3 DNA follows: TGCAGTGCTAAGGGGGACTACGAGCAGTACTTC. It specifies CSAKGDYEQYF.